Sequencing of this TCR beta chain was carried out in a study of blood T cell repertoires in COVID-19. About the study: Collection of acute and convalescent COVID-19 samples took place in the United States, Italy and Spain.

Patients at the Seattle site were enrolled during active infection and followed longitudinally. The ends lost 1 base at V and 9 bases at J; junction bases unmatched: 11. Per germline, CDR1 LGHDT and CDR2 YNNKEL (reference sequence). The length of the CDR3 is 16 residues. This clone was picked up one time. As handled by the study authors: Scientists estimated how many nucleated cells there were by amplifying reference gene primers. Here immunoSEQ multiplex PCR was the method, and the copy in TCRdb shows in-frame clones only, minus some. V, J and clone size were drawn from that table, and D and trimming were deduced from the DNA. Altogether approximately 280,000 clones are present, approximately 90% being singletons, with the ten largest covering 6.5% to 8%.

The sequencing sample was made of peripheral blood. The clonotype originates from a woman in her twenties or thirties with COVID-19, enrolled during active disease. This rearrangement joins TRBV3-1 (or the pseudogene TRBV3-2) to TRBJ2-2; TRBD1 agrees at 7 bases. In nucleotides, the CDR3 is TGTGCCAGCAGCCAAGGAGGGGGCGGAATGTACCGGGAGCTGTTTTTT. It encodes CASSQGGGGMYRELFF.